This passage covers 24 T cell receptor beta chains from one sample sequenced in a study of blood T cells in healthy people across ages. A second roughly 6 to 11 cycle PCR used barcoded and J-beta primers. TCRdb fed the 5' RACE reads into MiXCR, producing one record per CDR3 protein. Altogether about 1.7 million distinct CDR3 sequences are present, 28% being singletons, with the ten largest covering 7.7%. The sample consisted of blood. The origin of the receptors is a woman in her 30s in good health.

The V call is TRBV7-9, the J call TRBJ1-1; no firm D call. This CDR3 is built from 16 residues. V lost 1 base, J lost 2 bases, and 14 bases lay in between. Germline CDR1 reads SEHNR; CDR2 reads FQNEAQ (reference sequence). The CDR3 DNA reads as TGTGCCAGCAGCTTAGACCCTAACCTCAAAAACACTGAAGCTTTCTTT. It is translated as CASSLDPNLKNTEAFF.

The V call is TRBV2, the J call TRBJ2-7; TRBD2 agrees at 8 bases. The trim removed 6 bases at V and 5 bases at J, leaving 21 bases unmatched. This CDR3 is built from 18 residues. Germline CDR1 SNHLY, CDR2 FYNNEI. CDR3 sequence (DNA): TGTGCCAGCAGCCAAGATACCCGGAATAGCGGGGACGTCAACGAGCAGTACTTC. This sequence encodes CASSQDTRNSGDVNEQYF. Filled out from reference TRBV2 and TRBJ2-7, the complete variable domain reads EPEVTQTPSHQVTQMGQEVILRCVPISNHLYFYWYRQILGQKVEFLVSFYNNEISEKSEIFDDQFSVERPDGSNFTLKIRSTKLEDSAMYFCASSQDTRNSGDVNEQYFGPGTRLTVT.

This chain connects TRBV29-1 to TRBJ2-1, with D uncertain. Germline V gene lookup returns CDR1 SQVTM and CDR2 ANQGSEA. There are 12 residues in the CDR3. The V end was cut by 1 base, the J end by 8 bases, with 9 bases between. The CDR3 DNA sequence: TGCAGCGTTGAAGGTAAGGCCGATGAGCAGTTCTTC. Translated: CSVEGKADEQFF.

In nucleotides, the CDR3 is TGCAGTGCTAGGATGTTAATCCGGGGAGACAATGAGCAGTACTTC. Protein sequence: CSARMLIRGDNEQYF. This sequence joins TRBV20-1 and TRBJ2-7; the D gene is possibly TRBD2 (5 bases). Trimming took 3 bases from V and 7 from J, leaving 22 bases between them. CDR3 length: 15 residues. Per germline, CDR1 DFQATT and CDR2 SNEGSKA (reference sequence).

This clonotype occurred a few times. The V call is TRBV15, the J call TRBJ2-7; 8 nucleotides align to TRBD1. J lost 4 bases, V lost 8 bases, and 7 bases had no gene match. This CDR3 has 13 amino acids. Germline-derived CDR1 and CDR2 are LNHNV and YYDKDF (reference sequence). The CDR3 here is CATQWDRTYEQYF. DNA of the CDR3: TGTGCCACCCAATGGGACAGGACATACGAGCAGTACTTC.

This clonotype was seen a handful of times. This may arise from a read error, as a much more abundant clone is one base away. This rearrangement joins TRBV5-1 to TRBJ1-5, with D perhaps TRBD1 (5 bases). This CDR3 contains 13 residues. Trimming took off 4 bases at V and 5 bases at J, with 10 bases between the two ends. Germline CDR1 SGHRS, CDR2 YFSETQ. In DNA, the CDR3 is TGCGCCAGCAGCCGGGACTGGGATCAGCCCCAGCATTTT. Its protein is CASSRDWDQPQHF.

This chain uses TRBV5-1 with TRBJ1-3; D may be TRBD1 (5 bases). CDR3 length equals 15 residues. CDR1 is SGHRS, CDR2 YFSETQ, per germline. V was cut by 3 bases and J by 7 bases, with 17 bases left in between. CDR3 in amino acids: CASSSTGDPLNTIYF. In DNA, the CDR3 is TGCGCCAGCAGCTCAACCGGGGACCCACTTAACACCATATATTTT.

The chain carries TRBV27 and TRBJ2-5; TRBD2 agrees at 8 bases. V shed 4 bases and J 5 bases; nucleotides not matched to a gene: 18. This CDR3 contains 18 residues. The germline V gene has CDR1 MNHEY and CDR2 SMNVEV (reference sequence). CDR3 DNA: TGTGCCAGCAGTTCAGCATGGGCAGCGGGGGCCCGATGGGAGACCCAGTACTTC. Translated: CASSSAWAAGARWETQYF.

The chain couples TRBV29-1 to TRBJ2-5, with D uncertain. The V end lost 7 bases, the J end lost 2 bases, and 8 bases lay between the germline ends. CDR1 and CDR2 (germline): SQVTM, ANQGSEA. This CDR3 region has 11 residues. The CDR3 loop is CSAGPQETQYF. The CDR3 DNA reads as TGCAGCGCGGGTCCTCAAGAGACCCAGTACTTC.

This clonotype was counted between two and nine times. The rearrangement links TRBV6-2 or TRBV6-3 to TRBJ2-4, with D unresolved. The DNA end favors TRBJ2-7, so the J call may be wrong. The CDR3 runs 14 residues. The germline gives CDR1 MNHEY, CDR2 SVGEGT. CDR3 residues: CASSYIGWPYEQYF. CDR3 bases: TGTGCCAGCAGTTACATCGGTTGGCCCTACGAGCAGTACTTC.

This clonotype was counted at least ten times. The chain combines TRBV20-1 with TRBJ2-7; D unresolved. CDR1 is DFQATT and CDR2 is SNEGSKA in the germline V gene (reference sequence). Trimming left V 3 bases short and J 7 bases short, with 13 bases between. CDR3 size: 12 residues. The chain's CDR3 is CSASRPTGEQYF. The DNA of the CDR3 is TGCAGTGCTAGCCGCCCTACCGGGGAGCAGTACTTC.

This clonotype was detected ten times or more. This chain uses TRBV6-5 with TRBJ2-7, with 10 bases matching TRBD1. Germline V gives CDR1 MNHEY, CDR2 SVGAGI. The junction had 3 bases not matched to a gene; V was cut back by 2 bases and J by 2 bases. The CDR3 extends over 15 amino acids. The CDR3 region has the DNA TGTGCCAGCAGTTACCCAGGACAGGGGGCCTACGAGCAGTACTTC. Translated: CASSYPGQGAYEQYF.

This clonotype appeared a single time. The CDR3 DNA is TGTGCCAGCAGTTTTGGGGCTCTGGGTACAGATACGCAGTATTTT. This gives the protein CASSFGALGTDTQYF. This chain joins TRBV12-3 or TRBV12-4 and TRBJ2-3; D is perhaps TRBD1 (5 bases). The CDR3 loop spans 15 amino acids. Between the trimmed V and J ends, which lost 3 bases and 3 bases, there was a span of 13 bases.

This clonotype was detected ten times or more. This rearrangement joins TRBV24-1 to TRBJ2-1, with a weak D call TRBD1 (6 bases). Germline-derived CDR1 and CDR2 are KGHDR and SFDVKD. V was pared by 8 bases and J by 4 bases, with 32 bases between. The CDR3 length is 20 residues. The CDR3 DNA sequence: TGTGCCACCAAGCCCAGAAACAGGACAGCTACCCCCCAAGAATACAATGAGCAGTTCTTC. It translates to CATKPRNRTATPQEYNEQFF.

V gene TRBV10-3 combines with J gene TRBJ2-5; D gene ambiguous. V lost 0 bases to trimming and J lost 9 bases, with 8 bases between them. The CDR3 is 12 amino acids. Per the germline V gene, CDR1 is ENHRY and CDR2 is SYGVKD. The CDR3 bases are TGTGCCATCAGTGAGTCGGCCGAGGCCCAGTACTTC. Translated, it gives CAISESAEAQYF.

This sequence joins TRBV11-2 and TRBJ2-4; either TRBD1 or TRBD2 may supply D (5 bases each). Matching the DNA end better, TRBJ2-7 makes the J call doubtful. The CDR3 totals 15 residues. Germline-derived CDR1 and CDR2 are SGHAT and FQNNGV. CDR3 in DNA: TGTGCCAGCAGCTTAGGGGGGTCCCTATTCCACGAGCAGTACTTC. Residues: CASSLGGSLFHEQYF.

There are many counts of this clonotype. The chain employs TRBV4-3 and TRBJ1-2, with TRBD1 matching 8 bases. This CDR3 is built from 16 residues. V trimming: 1 base; J trimming: 4 bases; junction bases outside the gene matches: 8. Looked up from germline, CDR1 is LGHNA and CDR2 is YSLEER. CDR3 loop: CASSQASQGAVYGYTF. Written as DNA, the CDR3 is TGCGCCAGCAGCCAAGCGTCGCAGGGGGCGGTCTATGGCTACACCTTC.

The V and J genes are TRBV28 and TRBJ2-7; possibly TRBD1 or TRBD2 for D (6 bases each). Trimming removed 3 bases at V and 2 bases at J, with 14 bases between. The CDR3 length is 15 residues. Germline CDR1 reads MDHEN; CDR2 reads SYDVKM. The CDR3 loop is CASSLGGTPTYEQYF. The CDR3 DNA reads TGTGCCAGCAGTTTGGGCGGGACACCTACCTACGAGCAGTACTTC.

This clonotype occurred a few times. This sequence joins TRBV7-2 and TRBJ1-2; no reliable D call. The CDR3 loop spans 15 amino acids. V lost 1 base to trimming and J lost 6 bases, with 15 bases between them. Germline V gene lookup returns CDR1 SGHTA and CDR2 FQGNSA. Here the CDR3 reads CASSLGRVEKDGYTF. DNA for the CDR3: TGTGCCAGCAGCTTAGGACGGGTGGAGAAGGATGGCTACACCTTC.

The rearrangement uses TRBV20-1 and TRBJ1-1; D not resolved. This CDR3 spans 14 amino acids. Germline V gene data show CDR1 as DFQATT and CDR2 as SNEGSKA (reference sequence). V lost 1 base to trimming and J lost 1 base, with 10 bases between them. CDR3 coding DNA: TGCAGTGCTAGAGCCGCCAGGCAGAACACTGAAGCTTTCTTT. As protein: CSARAARQNTEAFF.

This clonotype occurred a few times. The J gene is TRBJ2-3, the V gene TRBV7-2; perhaps TRBD2 as D (6 bases). This CDR3 contains 19 residues. From germline, CDR1 is SGHTA and CDR2 FQGNSA. V lost 10 bases and J lost 0, with 29 bases in between. The CDR3 coding sequence is TGTGCCAACTCCAGCCCCCGGGACTCGCCCACTCCTAGCACAGATACGCAGTATTTT. It encodes CANSSPRDSPTPSTDTQYF.

This sequence joins TRBV29-1 and TRBJ2-1, with D possibly being TRBD2 (7 bases). The J call may be incorrect, as the DNA end agrees better with TRBJ2-7. CDR3 length: 12 residues. Germline CDR1 reads SQVTM; CDR2 reads ANQGSEA. CDR3 DNA: TGCAGCGGGGGAGGGGGGGCTTACGAGCAGTACTTC. Translating it yields CSGGGGAYEQYF.

Only a few counts were recorded for this clonotype. The chain joins TRBV5-1 to TRBJ2-3; 13 bases line up with TRBD2. The CDR3 consists of 16 residues. Per the germline V gene, CDR1 is SGHRS and CDR2 is YFSETQ. The ends lost 4 bases at V and 5 bases at J; junction bases unmatched: 7. The CDR3 reads CASSLGLAGVKDTQYF. CDR3 bases: TGCGCCAGCAGCCTAGGACTAGCGGGGGTGAAAGATACGCAGTATTTT.

The CDR3 protein is CASSLSTGGKYGYTF. The CDR3 nucleotides are TGTGCCAGCAGTTTATCGACAGGGGGGAAATATGGCTACACCTTC. This chain links TRBV12-3 or TRBV12-4 with TRBJ1-2; TRBD1 matches 9 bases. V shed 2 bases, J shed 5 bases, and the junction held 6 bases outside the gene matches. The CDR3 covers 15 residues.